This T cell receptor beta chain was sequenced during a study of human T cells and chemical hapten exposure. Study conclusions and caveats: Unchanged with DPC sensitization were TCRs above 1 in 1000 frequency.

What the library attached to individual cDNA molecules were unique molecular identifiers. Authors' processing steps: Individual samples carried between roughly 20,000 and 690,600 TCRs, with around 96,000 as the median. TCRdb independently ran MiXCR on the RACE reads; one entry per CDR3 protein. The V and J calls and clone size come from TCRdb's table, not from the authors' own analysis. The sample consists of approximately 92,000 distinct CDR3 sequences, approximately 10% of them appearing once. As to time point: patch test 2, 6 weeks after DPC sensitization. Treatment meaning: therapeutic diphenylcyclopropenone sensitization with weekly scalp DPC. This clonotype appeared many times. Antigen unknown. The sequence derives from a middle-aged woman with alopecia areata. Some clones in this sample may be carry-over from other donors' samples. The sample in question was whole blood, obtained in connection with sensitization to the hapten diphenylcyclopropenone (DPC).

The CDR3 reads CASSFGANYGYTF. For the CDR3, the DNA is TGTGCCAGCAGTTTCGGGGCTAACTATGGCTACACCTTC. The chain carries TRBV12-3 or TRBV12-4 and TRBJ1-2; D gene ambiguous. Trimming cost V 3 bases and J 0 bases, with 5 bases left between them. This CDR3 has 13 amino acids.